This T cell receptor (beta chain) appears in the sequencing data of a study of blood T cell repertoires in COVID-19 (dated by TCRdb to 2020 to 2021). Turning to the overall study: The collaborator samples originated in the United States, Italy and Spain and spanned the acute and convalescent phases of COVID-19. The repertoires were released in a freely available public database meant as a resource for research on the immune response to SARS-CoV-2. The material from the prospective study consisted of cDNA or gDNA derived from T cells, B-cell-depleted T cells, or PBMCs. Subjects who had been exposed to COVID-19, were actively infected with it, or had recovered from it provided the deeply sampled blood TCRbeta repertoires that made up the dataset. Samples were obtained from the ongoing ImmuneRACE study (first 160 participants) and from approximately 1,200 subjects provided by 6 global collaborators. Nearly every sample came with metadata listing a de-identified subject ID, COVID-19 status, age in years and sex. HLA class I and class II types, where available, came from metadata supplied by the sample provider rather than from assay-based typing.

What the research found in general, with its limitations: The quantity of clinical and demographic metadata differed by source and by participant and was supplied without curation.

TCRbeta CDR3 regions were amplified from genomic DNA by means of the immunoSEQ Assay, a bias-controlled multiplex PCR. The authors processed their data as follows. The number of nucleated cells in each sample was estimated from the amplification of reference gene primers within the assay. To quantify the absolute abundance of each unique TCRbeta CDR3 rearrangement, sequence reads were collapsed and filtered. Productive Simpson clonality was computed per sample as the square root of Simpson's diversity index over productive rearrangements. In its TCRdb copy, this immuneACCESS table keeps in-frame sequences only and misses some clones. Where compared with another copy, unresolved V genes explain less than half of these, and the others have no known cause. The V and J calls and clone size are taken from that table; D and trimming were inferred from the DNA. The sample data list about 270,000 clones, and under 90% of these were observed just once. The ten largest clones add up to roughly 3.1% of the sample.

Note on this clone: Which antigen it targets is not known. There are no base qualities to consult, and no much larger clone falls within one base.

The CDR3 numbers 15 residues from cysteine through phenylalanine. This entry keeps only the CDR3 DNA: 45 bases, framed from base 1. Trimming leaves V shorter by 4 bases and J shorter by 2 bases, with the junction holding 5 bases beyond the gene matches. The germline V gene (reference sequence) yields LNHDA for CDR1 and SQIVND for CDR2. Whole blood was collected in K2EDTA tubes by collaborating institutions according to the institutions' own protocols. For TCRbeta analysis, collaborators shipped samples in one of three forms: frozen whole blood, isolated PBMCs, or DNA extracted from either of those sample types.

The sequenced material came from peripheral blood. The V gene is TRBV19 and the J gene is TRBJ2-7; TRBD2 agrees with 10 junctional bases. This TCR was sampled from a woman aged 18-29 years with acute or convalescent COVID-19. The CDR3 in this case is CASSNKAGGAYEQYF. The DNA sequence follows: TGTGCCAGTAGTAATAAAGCGGGAGGGGCCTACGAGCAGTACTTC. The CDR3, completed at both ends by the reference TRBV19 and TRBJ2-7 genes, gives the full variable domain DGGITQSPKYLFRKEGQNVTLSCEQNLNHDAMYWYRQDPGQGLRLIYYSQIVNDFQKGDIAEGYSVSREKKESFPLTVTSAQKNPTAFYLCASSNKAGGAYEQYFGPGTRLTVT.